This T cell receptor (beta chain) is drawn from a study of T cell repertoires in cytomegalovirus infection. This clonotype was counted between two and nine times. Each CDR3 protein gets one entry after TCRdb re-called the reads with MiXCR. This sample has roughly 720,000 distinct CDR3 sequences, with about 40% found just once. This CDR3 contains 18 residues. V dropped 2 bases and J dropped 0 bases, with 17 bases sitting between them. CDR1 SGHVS and CDR2 FQNEAQ come from the germline V gene. The rearrangement uses TRBV7-8 and TRBJ2-1; D unclear. The TCR originated in a human donor in good health (CMV status not recorded). Some clones in this sample may be carry-over from other donors' samples. The sequencing input was PBMCs. The CDR3 region has the DNA TGTGCCAGCAGCTTATCTTTAGGCAGGCCGAGCTCCTACAATGAGCAGTTCTTC. Encoded protein: CASSLSLGRPSSYNEQFF.